Shown below are 32 T cell receptor beta chains from a single sample sequenced in a study of blood T cell repertoires in COVID-19. Data came from immunoSEQ multiplex PCR; TCRdb stores just in-frame clones and leaves some out. Among 60,000 or so clones listed, more than 75% were seen once. Sequenced input: peripheral blood. Source of these receptors: a human donor in a cohort sampled during active COVID-19.

The V call is TRBV6-1, the J call TRBJ1-5, with 7 bases aligning to TRBD1. This CDR3 is built from 14 residues. The V and J ends lost 2 bases and 6 bases, in that order; junction bases with no gene match: 4. Germline CDR1 is MNHNS and CDR2 is SASEGT. CDR3 DNA sequence: TGTGCCAGCAGTGAAAAGCCAGGGGGTCAGCCCCAGCATTTT. It is translated as CASSEKPGGQPQHF.

This chain joins TRBV24-1 and TRBJ1-2; D possibly corresponds to TRBD1 (6 bases). V lost 3 bases and J lost 5, with 15 bases in between. This CDR3 contains 15 residues. The germline CDR1 and CDR2 sequences are KGHDR and SFDVKD. CDR3 amino acids: CATSDRSGDGYGYTF. As DNA, the CDR3 is TGTGCCACCAGTGATAGGTCAGGGGATGGGTATGGCTACACCTTC.

The chain joins TRBV18 to TRBJ2-3; TRBD2 is a possible D gene (6 bases). Germline lookup yields CDR1 KGHSH and CDR2 LQKENI. V was pared by 3 bases and J by 2 bases, with 12 bases between. The CDR3 covers 15 residues. CDR3 in DNA: TGTGCCAGCTCACCGGGGACTCACGTCACAGATACGCAGTATTTT. This gives the protein CASSPGTHVTDTQYF.

The chain links TRBV7-8 to TRBJ2-7; D possibly corresponds to TRBD2 (6 bases). Germline lookup yields CDR1 SGHVS and CDR2 FQNEAQ. Trimming removed 6 bases from V and 7 bases from J, with 19 bases in between. This CDR3 is built from 14 residues. CDR3 bases: TGTGCCAGCAGTTACCGGGACTCTGGTTTGGAGCAGTACTTC. Protein: CASSYRDSGLEQYF.

V usage is TRBV15 and J usage is TRBJ2-5, with a tentative D call TRBD2 (5 bases). V was shortened by 2 bases and J by 6 bases, with 10 bases between the two germline ends. This CDR3 is 13 amino acids long. Germline assignment: CDR1 LNHNV and CDR2 YYDKDF (reference sequence). As DNA, the CDR3 is TGTGCCACCAGCAGATGGCCGGGGAAGACCCAGTACTTC. This sequence encodes CATSRWPGKTQYF.

This chain links TRBV15 with TRBJ2-1; D ambiguous. CDR1 and CDR2 from the germline V gene are LNHNV and YYDKDF (reference sequence). This CDR3 spans 15 amino acids. The germline V and J ends were trimmed by 5 bases and 10 bases, with 21 bases remaining between them. CDR3 bases: TGTGCCACCAGCGCAGACATATTAAGTTTGTCAGAGCAGTTCTTC. Translated, it gives CATSADILSLSEQFF.

The chain couples TRBV29-1 to TRBJ2-1, with 14 bases that match TRBD2. V shed 8 bases and J 9 bases; nucleotides not matched to a gene: 6. The CDR3 runs to 13 residues. From germline, CDR1 is SQVTM and CDR2 ANQGSEA. In DNA, the CDR3 is TGCAGCACGGGACTAGCGGGAGTATTTGAGCAGTTCTTC. This encodes CSTGLAGVFEQFF.

This clone was recorded once. J is TRBJ2-3 and V is TRBV4-3, with D uncertain. In germline, CDR1 is LGHNA, CDR2 YSLEER. V lost 3 bases, J lost 7 bases, and 20 bases lay in between. This CDR3 has 16 residues. CDR3 bases: TGCGCCAGCAGCCAGACTGCGGCCGCGCCACGGAATACGCAGTATTTT. Its translation: CASSQTAAAPRNTQYF.

The genes are TRBV5-4 and TRBJ2-1, with D possibly matching TRBD2 (5 bases). V lost 6 bases, J lost 1 base, and 14 bases lay in between. There are 15 residues in the CDR3. Germline-derived CDR1 and CDR2 are SGHNT and YYREEE (reference sequence). Here the CDR3 DNA reads TGTGCCAGCAACCGACGAGGGAGTTCCTACAATGAGCAGTTCTTC. Its translation is CASNRRGSSYNEQFF.

About this clone itself: A read error may account for a junction end that differs from germline. The V gene is TRBV13, the J gene TRBJ2-1, with 10 bases aligning to TRBD1. This CDR3 contains 15 residues. Germline loops: CDR1 PRHDT, CDR2 FYEKMQ (reference sequence). CDR3 region: CASSLGTGVGNEQFF. CDR3 coding DNA: TGTGCCAGCAGCCTAGGGACAGGGGTAGGCAATGAGCAGTTCTTC.

The chain combines TRBV19 with TRBJ1-6; 7 bases align to TRBD1. Germline V CDR1 and CDR2: LNHDA, SQIVND (reference sequence). With 5 bases clipped from V and 8 bases from J, the junction kept 9 bases outside the gene matches. CDR3 length: 15 amino acids. As DNA, the CDR3 is TGTGCCAGTAGTCCTCTGGACAGGTCCTATTCACCCCTCCACTTT. Translated: CASSPLDRSYSPLHF.

The chain employs TRBV27 and TRBJ2-5; D is possibly TRBD1 (5 bases). The CDR3 loop spans 14 amino acids. V shed 2 bases and J shed 2 bases, with 9 bases lying between them. CDR1 MNHEY and CDR2 SMNVEV come from the germline V gene (reference sequence). CDR3 in amino acids: CASSLMGPQETQYF. The CDR3 DNA reads TGTGCCAGCAGTTTAATGGGGCCACAAGAGACCCAGTACTTC.

The V gene is TRBV7-3, the J gene TRBJ1-1, with a tentative D call TRBD1 (5 bases). The V end was cut by 7 bases, the J end by 0 bases, with 9 bases between. This CDR3 has 13 amino acids. CDR1 SGHTA and CDR2 FQGTGA come from the germline V gene. CDR3 coding DNA: TGTGCCAGCACGGGGGGGATGAACACTGAAGCTTTCTTT. Translation gives CASTGGMNTEAFF.

The chain combines TRBV27 with TRBJ2-7; D is uncertain. The CDR3 sequence is 11 residues long. Trimming stripped 5 bases from V and 2 bases from J, with 4 bases between. From germline, CDR1 is MNHEY and CDR2 SMNVEV (reference sequence). The CDR3 DNA reads TGTGCCAGCAGTCCCACCTACGAGCAGTACTTC. Translating gives CASSPTYEQYF.

J is TRBJ2-2 and V is TRBV15; D unresolved. CDR3 length: 13 residues. Germline CDR1 and CDR2: LNHNV and YYDKDF (reference sequence). The V and J ends lost 0 bases and 7 bases respectively, with 6 bases between them. CDR3 protein: CATSRDRNGELFF. In nucleotides, the CDR3 is TGTGCCACCAGCAGAGATCGTAACGGGGAGCTGTTTTTT.

V gene TRBV10-1 combines with J gene TRBJ2-4, with TRBD1 matching over 9 bases. Germline V lookup: CDR1 WNHNN, CDR2 SYGVQD (reference sequence). With 3 bases clipped from V and 13 bases from J, the junction kept 10 bases outside the gene matches. The CDR3 spans 14 residues. CDR3: CASSDQPGQGPQYF. The CDR3 nucleotides read TGCGCCAGCAGTGACCAACCGGGACAGGGCCCCCAGTACTTC.

The chain recombines TRBV12-3 or TRBV12-4 with TRBJ2-7, with 8 bases matching TRBD2. The CDR3 length is 12 residues. The trim removed 3 bases at V and 6 bases at J, leaving 1 base unmatched. This CDR3 is CASSFAGGEQYF. The DNA for the CDR3 is TGTGCCAGCAGTTTTGCGGGAGGCGAGCAGTACTTC.

The CDR3 spells CASSLATTGTGELFF. The DNA of the CDR3 is TGCGCCAGCAGCTTGGCTACCACGGGGACCGGGGAGCTGTTTTTT. The chain is built from TRBV5-1 and TRBJ2-2, with D possibly TRBD2 on 5 matching bases. This CDR3 is 15 amino acids long. Germline CDR1 reads SGHRS; CDR2 reads YFSETQ. V dropped 0 bases and J dropped 5 bases, with 11 bases sitting between them.

The chain combines TRBV20-1 with TRBJ2-3; D might be TRBD1 (5 bases). Germline CDR1 reads DFQATT; CDR2 reads SNEGSKA (reference sequence). The CDR3 contains 14 residues. The germline V and J ends were trimmed by 3 bases and 0 bases, with 10 bases remaining between them. This CDR3 is CSASISGSTDTQYF. CDR3 nucleotides: TGCAGTGCTAGTATTTCAGGGAGCACAGATACGCAGTATTTT.

The genes are TRBV4-3 and TRBJ2-7, with D perhaps matching TRBD2 (7 bases). V was trimmed by 5 bases and J by 5 bases, leaving 19 bases between them. In germline, CDR1 is LGHNA, CDR2 YSLEER. The CDR3 consists of 15 residues. CDR3 region: CASSSLGGTLNEQYF. DNA of the CDR3: TGCGCCAGCAGCTCCCTGGGGGGGACATTGAACGAGCAGTACTTC.

This rearrangement joins TRBV28 to TRBJ2-7, with D perhaps matching TRBD1 (6 bases). The CDR3 spans 14 residues. Deletions cut 8 bases from V and 4 bases from J, with 18 bases between. Germline V gene data show CDR1 as MDHEN and CDR2 as SYDVKM. Here the CDR3 DNA reads TGTGCCAGCGGATCCTATACAGGGAGATACGAGCAGTACTTC. This codes for CASGSYTGRYEQYF.

This clone was counted a single time. The chain employs TRBV5-4 and TRBJ2-7; D is unresolved. The V gene's germline CDR1 is SGHNT and CDR2 YYREEE (reference sequence). Trimming pared 0 bases from V and 2 bases from J, leaving 9 bases between. The CDR3 has 14 residues. The CDR3 is CASSLVGKTYEQYF. The CDR3 DNA is TGTGCCAGCAGCTTGGTGGGCAAAACCTACGAGCAGTACTTC.

This chain links TRBV11-1 with TRBJ2-7; TRBD1 matches 10 bases. CDR1 and CDR2 from the germline V gene are SGHAT and FQDESV (reference sequence). The V segment lost 5 bases and the J segment 5 bases; nucleotides outside the gene matches: 3. This CDR3 is 13 amino acids long. The CDR3 DNA is TGTGCCAGCAGCACGGGACAGGGGAACGAGCAGTACTTC. Residues: CASSTGQGNEQYF. The full variable domain, with the rest looked up from reference TRBV11-1 and TRBJ2-7, is EAEVAQSPRYKITEKSQAVAFWCDPISGHATLYWYRQILGQGPELLVQFQDESVVDDSQLPKDRFSAERLKGVDSTLKIQPAELGDSAMYLCASSTGQGNEQYFGPGTRLTVT.

This sequence joins TRBV10-2 and TRBJ2-3, with TRBD1 as a possible D gene (6 bases). CDR3 length equals 12 residues. Germline lookup yields CDR1 WSHSY and CDR2 SAAADI. Trimming removed 10 bases at V and 1 base at J, with 9 bases between. CDR3 nucleotide sequence: TGCGCCACAAGGACAGGCACAGATACGCAGTATTTT. Protein sequence: CATRTGTDTQYF.

Here the CDR3 reads CASSQLTYLPGGYTF. The CDR3 nucleotides read TGCGCCAGCAGTCAACTAACTTACCTTCCGGGGGGCTACACCTTC. The V gene is TRBV23-1, the J gene TRBJ1-2; D is ambiguous. TRBV23-1 is known as an ORF, though its function is uncertain. The CDR3 has 15 residues. V dropped 2 bases and J dropped 8 bases, with 18 bases sitting between them.

This clone was observed a single time. This sequence joins TRBV15 and TRBJ2-1; perhaps TRBD1 as D (5 bases). Deletions cut 1 base from V and 3 bases from J, with 10 bases between. Germline CDR1 and CDR2: LNHNV and YYDKDF (reference sequence). This CDR3 spans 15 amino acids. CDR3 protein: CATSRGRVDYNEQFF. The CDR3 DNA reads TGTGCCACCAGCAGAGGCAGGGTAGACTACAATGAGCAGTTCTTC.

The genes are TRBV12-3 or TRBV12-4 and TRBJ2-7; D perhaps matches TRBD2 (5 bases). Trimming pared 3 bases from V and 5 bases from J, leaving 8 bases between. The CDR3 length is 12 residues. The CDR3, as DNA: TGTGCCAGCAGTTTCCCCGGGAACGAGCAGTACTTC. Translated, it gives CASSFPGNEQYF.

The chain couples TRBV7-3 to TRBJ2-4; 7 bases match TRBD2. With V trimmed by 5 bases and J by 9 bases, 7 bases remained unmatched. The germline CDR1 and CDR2 sequences are SGHTA and FQGTGA. This CDR3 comprises 13 residues. The CDR3 coding sequence is TGTGCCAGCAGCCGGGACTATGGAGGCATTCAGTACTTC. Translation: CASSRDYGGIQYF.

This chain joins TRBV13 and TRBJ2-1; TRBD2 agrees at 10 bases. CDR3 length: 15 amino acids. The V and J ends lost 4 bases and 0 bases, in that order; junction bases with no gene match: 0. CDR1 is PRHDT and CDR2 is FYEKMQ in the germline V gene (reference sequence). The CDR3 coding sequence is TGTGCCAGCAGCTCTAGCGGGAGCTCCTACAATGAGCAGTTCTTC. The encoded protein is CASSSSGSSYNEQFF.

The chain links TRBV5-6 to TRBJ2-5, with a tentative D call TRBD1 (5 bases). Germline-derived CDR1 and CDR2 are SGHDT and YYEEEE. V was cut by 0 bases and J by 1 base, with 10 bases left in between. This CDR3 spans 15 amino acids. CDR3 DNA sequence: TGTGCCAGCAGCTTGGCCTTTCAGGGCCAAGAGACCCAGTACTTC. Encoded protein: CASSLAFQGQETQYF.

The genes are TRBV6-2 or TRBV6-3 and TRBJ2-1; 9 bases map to TRBD2. Germline CDR1 and CDR2: MNHEY and SVGEGT. CDR3 length: 17 residues. The V gene end was trimmed by 5 bases and the J gene end by 2 bases; junction bases not matched to a gene: 10. The CDR3 nucleotides are TGTGCCAGCAGTCAACTACTAGCGGGCCTAACCTACAATGAGCAGTTCTTC. This encodes CASSQLLAGLTYNEQFF.

This chain uses TRBV6-2 or TRBV6-3 with TRBJ2-1, with 15 bases fitting TRBD2. The CDR3 runs to 17 residues. V shed 4 bases and J 4 bases; nucleotides not matched to a gene: 5. The germline V gene has CDR1 MNHEY and CDR2 SVGEGT. This chain's CDR3 is CASSLGLAGGKYNEQFF. In DNA form, the CDR3 reads TGTGCCAGCAGTTTAGGACTAGCGGGAGGGAAATACAATGAGCAGTTCTTC.